A single sample is the source of the 3 T cell receptor beta chains below, sequenced in a study of cytomegalovirus exposure and HLA in healthy donors. Here immunoSEQ multiplex PCR was the method, and the copy in TCRdb shows in-frame clones only, minus some. In the table there are about 64,000 clones, 95% of which are singletons. Sequenced sample: PBMCs. Every receptor here comes from a woman aged 18-29 years in good health and CMV-seropositive.

This sequence joins TRBV11-3 and TRBJ1-3; TRBD1 agrees at 7 bases. CDR1 SGHNT and CDR2 YENEEA come from the germline V gene. V gave up 0 bases and J gave up 4 bases; unmatched junction bases: 3. The CDR3 covers 15 residues. The CDR3 nucleotides are TGTGCCAGCAGCTTAGAAGGGGGCGGCGGAAACACCATATATTTT. This gives the protein CASSLEGGGGNTIYF. Together with reference TRBV11-3 and TRBJ1-3, the CDR3 gives the full variable domain: EAGVVQSPRYKIIEKKQPVAFWCNPISGHNTLYWYLQNLGQGPELLIRYENEEAVDDSQLPKDRFSAERLKGVDSTLKIQPAELGDSAVYLCASSLEGGGGNTIYFGEGSWLTVV.

The rearrangement uses TRBV7-8 and TRBJ1-1; 9 bases fit TRBD1. The CDR3 is 15 residues long. V shed 5 bases and J 4 bases; nucleotides not matched to a gene: 8. Germline lookup yields CDR1 SGHVS and CDR2 FQNEAQ. The CDR3 loop is CASSLRDRDPTEAFF. For the CDR3, the DNA is TGTGCCAGCAGCCTACGGGACAGGGACCCCACTGAAGCTTTCTTT. Using reference TRBV7-8 and TRBJ1-1 for the parts outside the CDR3, the full variable domain is GAGVSQSPRYKVAKRGQDVALRCDPISGHVSLFWYQQALGQGPEFLTYFQNEAQLDKSGLPSDRFFAERPEGSVSTLKIQRTQQEDSAVYLCASSLRDRDPTEAFFGQGTRLTVV.

The chain combines TRBV19 with TRBJ1-5, with D possibly being TRBD1 (6 bases). V lost 7 bases, J lost 0 bases, and 16 bases lay in between. CDR1 is LNHDA and CDR2 is SQIVND in the germline V gene (reference sequence). The CDR3 runs to 16 residues. Here the CDR3 reads CASTPLGGHSNQPQHF. DNA of the CDR3: TGTGCCAGTACCCCCTTAGGGGGACATAGCAATCAGCCCCAGCATTTT.